This entry is about one T cell receptor (beta chain). The antigen is not known. Repertoires were generated with immunoSEQ multiplex PCR, while TCRdb's copy carries only in-frame clones and drops some. The sample consists of 90,000 to 150,000 clones, approximately 92% of them appearing once. These data originate in a study of OX40 agonist ivuxolimab in advanced cancers. Study-wide background: Intravenous ivuxolimab was administered to patients every 2 weeks at 0.01 to 10 mg/kg. Broader study findings: The study found among the lowest clonal expansion in partial responders at 0.1-3.0 mg/kg.

Trimming stripped 0 bases from V and 1 base from J, with 5 bases between. Germline V CDR1 and CDR2: SGHNT, YYREEE (reference sequence). The CDR3 runs 13 residues. The input for sequencing was CD4+ or CD8+ T cells sorted from blood, taken in a trial of the OX40 agonist ivuxolimab. This clonotype originated in an adult with an advanced solid tumor such as melanoma, head and neck, liver or kidney cancer. J is TRBJ2-7 and V is TRBV5-4, with D uncertain. The CDR3: CASSLETSYEQYF. The DNA of the CDR3 is TGTGCCAGCAGCTTGGAAACTTCCTACGAGCAGTACTTC.